This T cell receptor (beta chain) was profiled in a study of T cells in Graves' hyperthyroidism and ophthalmopathy. Study results and limitations: Median prediction lead before ophthalmopathy onset was roughly 6 months with the model. Among thyroid clonotypes expanded above 0.001, most also appeared in blood.

Uncontrolled infection, other autoimmune disease, pregnancy or lactation excluded patients. Based on clinical symptoms, serum thyroxine and TRAb, thyroid ultrasound and orbital computed tomography, diagnoses were reached. This clonotype was seen a handful of times. Its antigen is not identified. RNA transcripts served as the template for amplifying TCR beta CDR3 regions. The HTBI primer set served for first-round RT-PCR of the TCR CDR3. TCRdb ran MiXCR on the multiplex PCR reads and lists one entry per CDR3 protein. The table records 250,000 to 350,000 distinct CDR3 sequences, approximately 21% of them present only once. With 5 bases removed from V and 3 bases from J, the gap between germline ends came to 20 bases. The CDR3 contains 16 residues. The germline V gene has CDR1 SEHNR and CDR2 FQNEAQ (reference sequence).

Material: blood. The chain joins TRBV7-9 to TRBJ2-7; D not certain. The receptor was derived from a young man with Graves' ophthalmopathy. CDR3 bases: TGTGCCAGCAGCCATAAAAGGACGGAGAATGGCTACGAGCAGTACTTC. Amino acid sequence: CASSHKRTENGYEQYF. Full variable domain (rest looked up from reference TRBV7-9 and TRBJ2-7): DTGVSQNPRHKITKRGQNVTFRCDPISEHNRLYWYRQTLGQGPEFLTYFQNEAQLEKSRLLSDRFSAERPKGSFSTLEIQRTEQGDSAMYLCASSHKRTENGYEQYFGPGTRLTVT.